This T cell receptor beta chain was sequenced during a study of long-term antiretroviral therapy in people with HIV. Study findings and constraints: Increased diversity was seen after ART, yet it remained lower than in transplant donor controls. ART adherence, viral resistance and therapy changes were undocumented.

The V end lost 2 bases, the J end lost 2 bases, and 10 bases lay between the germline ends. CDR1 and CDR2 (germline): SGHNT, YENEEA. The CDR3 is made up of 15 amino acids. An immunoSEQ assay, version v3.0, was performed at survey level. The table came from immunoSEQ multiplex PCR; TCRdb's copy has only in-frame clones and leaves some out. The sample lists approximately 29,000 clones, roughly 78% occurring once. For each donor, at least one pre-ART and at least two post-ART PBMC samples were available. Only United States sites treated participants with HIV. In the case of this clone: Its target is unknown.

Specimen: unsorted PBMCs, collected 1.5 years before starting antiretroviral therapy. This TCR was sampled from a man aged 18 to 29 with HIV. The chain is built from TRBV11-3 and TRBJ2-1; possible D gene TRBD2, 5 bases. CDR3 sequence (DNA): TGTGCCAGCAGCTTACGGTCTAGCCCCTACAATGAGCAGTTCTTC. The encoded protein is CASSLRSSPYNEQFF.